This TCR beta chain came from a study of tumor-infiltrating lymphocytes in primary liver carcinoma. Study as a whole: Tumors measured roughly 4 to 11 cm and were stage T1-T3 N0M0.

A note on this clonotype: The junction differs from germline at one of its ends, possibly a read error.

This CDR3 region has 12 residues. The germline gives CDR1 SQVTM, CDR2 ANQGSEA. Co-extraction of RNA and DNA was performed on roughly 17-32 mg of unsorted bulk tissue. A constant-region primer served to make TCR beta cDNA from approximately 490 ng total RNA. Three-round nested multiplex PCR performed with slightly modified ARM-PCR produced the TCR beta libraries. The opening two PCR rounds, about 10 cycles each, paired TRBV1-TRBV30 forward primers with a C-beta reverse primer. MiXCR, run by TCRdb on the multiplex PCR reads, gives a single entry per CDR3 protein. Among 25,000 to 35,000 distinct CDR3 sequences, around 80% were seen once, and the ten largest hold roughly a third.

The sequence was collected from a middle-aged man with primary liver carcinoma and hepatitis B virus infection. This chain connects TRBV29-1 to TRBJ2-1; possible D gene TRBD2, 6 bases. Sequencing input: liver tumor tissue from sampling region 5. The sample's subset: tumor region T5, tumor centre. CDR3 protein: CSVRLEGYEQFF. The CDR3, as DNA: TGTAGCGTCCGACTAGAGGGATATGAGCAGTTCTTC.